This is a list of T cell receptor beta chains from one sample in a study of T cells in Graves' hyperthyroidism and ophthalmopathy. TCRdb re-analysed the multiplex PCR reads in MiXCR, keeping a single row per CDR3 protein. This sample carries under 450,000 distinct CDR3 sequences, around 14% of them seen once, and the ten largest clones take about 7.7%. The sequenced sample was blood. These receptors originate from a young woman with Graves' hyperthyroidism. CDR3s include the opening cysteine and the closing phenylalanine or tryptophan. Each record gives: clone size, V gene, J gene, CDR3 protein. Clone size is not always given. Where it is, it says once, few, many or a class for expanded clones.

abundance: many
v_gene: TRBV27
j_gene: TRBJ2-1
CDR3aa: CASSPTQAGGVNEQFF

abundance: many
v_gene: TRBV7-9
j_gene: TRBJ2-7
CDR3aa: CASSFVGARAEQYF

abundance: many
v_gene: TRBV12-3/TRBV12-4
j_gene: TRBJ1-2
CDR3aa: CASSFPGRGYTF

abundance: many
v_gene: TRBV29-1
j_gene: TRBJ2-7
CDR3aa: CSVVVDSSYEQYF

abundance: many
v_gene: TRBV7-2
j_gene: TRBJ2-7
CDR3aa: CASSFQAGGTYEQYF

abundance: many
v_gene: TRBV7-2
j_gene: TRBJ2-2
CDR3aa: CASSLPGPGELFF

abundance: -
v_gene: TRBV28
j_gene: TRBJ2-3
CDR3aa: CASSSPPSHADTQYF

abundance: -
v_gene: TRBV5-1
j_gene: TRBJ2-1
CDR3aa: CASSLVPTSGGYNEQFF

abundance: many
v_gene: TRBV20-1
j_gene: TRBJ1-2
CDR3aa: CSALDRDYGYTF

abundance: few
v_gene: TRBV9
j_gene: TRBJ1-3
CDR3aa: CASSKGLISGNTIYF

abundance: many
v_gene: TRBV11-2
j_gene: TRBJ2-7
CDR3aa: CASSRKKGQVVYEQYF

abundance: many
v_gene: TRBV5-1
j_gene: TRBJ2-7
CDR3aa: CASSLAPNSYEQYF

abundance: -
v_gene: TRBV6-2/TRBV6-3
j_gene: TRBJ1-5
CDR3aa: CASSYLDSADQPQHF

abundance: many
v_gene: TRBV9
j_gene: TRBJ2-3
CDR3aa: CASSAWGSTDTQYF

abundance: many
v_gene: TRBV5-1
j_gene: TRBJ2-1
CDR3aa: CASSPTPGTGNEQFF

abundance: -
v_gene: TRBV7-6
j_gene: TRBJ2-2
CDR3aa: CASSPWRAGELFF

abundance: many
v_gene: TRBV12-3/TRBV12-4
j_gene: TRBJ1-2
CDR3aa: CASTLGGLYGYTF

abundance: many
v_gene: TRBV11-1
j_gene: TRBJ2-1
CDR3aa: CASSPGGSTNEQFF

abundance: once
v_gene: TRBV14
j_gene: TRBJ2-5
CDR3aa: CASSQDLTSGKETQYF

abundance: -
v_gene: TRBV6-2/TRBV6-3
j_gene: TRBJ2-3
CDR3aa: CASSLAGSPQDTQYF

abundance: -
v_gene: TRBV12-5
j_gene: TRBJ1-6
CDR3aa: CASQLGFNSPLHF

abundance: many
v_gene: TRBV19
j_gene: TRBJ1-1
CDR3aa: CASSIQTGESMNTEAFF

abundance: many
v_gene: TRBV5-1
j_gene: TRBJ2-7
CDR3aa: CASSPGYLSTYEQYF

abundance: many
v_gene: TRBV19
j_gene: TRBJ2-5
CDR3aa: CASSIGDRGTVTQYF

abundance: many
v_gene: TRBV6-1
j_gene: TRBJ2-3
CDR3aa: CASRRAPTDTQYF

abundance: many
v_gene: TRBV11-3
j_gene: TRBJ1-5
CDR3aa: CASSSNYRDSPCNQPQHF

abundance: many
v_gene: TRBV24-1
j_gene: TRBJ2-3
CDR3aa: CATSEKTGSTDTQYF

abundance: -
v_gene: TRBV7-9
j_gene: TRBJ2-1
CDR3aa: CASSWDVYNEQFF

abundance: -
v_gene: TRBV9
j_gene: TRBJ2-3
CDR3aa: CASSVGLPTDTQYF

abundance: few
v_gene: TRBV10-1
j_gene: TRBJ2-3
CDR3aa: CASAEGPTDTQYF

abundance: few
v_gene: TRBV7-9
j_gene: TRBJ2-5
CDR3aa: CASSPHLDRAETQYF

abundance: -
v_gene: TRBV7-2
j_gene: TRBJ2-7
CDR3aa: CASSFTMDQASGSRYEQYF

abundance: many
v_gene: TRBV6-1
j_gene: TRBJ2-7
CDR3aa: CASRQPDQYEQYF

abundance: -
v_gene: TRBV7-6
j_gene: TRBJ1-3
CDR3aa: CASSLEDRHPGNTIYF

abundance: few
v_gene: TRBV12-5
j_gene: TRBJ2-5
CDR3aa: CASGSPGTSGEEETQYF

abundance: -
v_gene: TRBV30
j_gene: TRBJ2-7
CDR3aa: CAFGTGLYEQYF

abundance: many
v_gene: TRBV12-3/TRBV12-4
j_gene: TRBJ1-1
CDR3aa: CASSSGLGGGSNTEAFF

abundance: few
v_gene: TRBV6-1
j_gene: TRBJ2-3
CDR3aa: CASSEAWIPGLVPQQQYF

abundance: -
v_gene: TRBV19
j_gene: TRBJ2-3
CDR3aa: CASTAGGPADTQYF

abundance: -
v_gene: TRBV18
j_gene: TRBJ2-7
CDR3aa: CASSPPTLGAYEQYF

abundance: many
v_gene: TRBV4-1
j_gene: TRBJ1-1
CDR3aa: CASSQVRTGGPEAFF

abundance: -
v_gene: TRBV6-1
j_gene: TRBJ1-5
CDR3aa: CASSPTKTEYSNQPQHF

abundance: -
v_gene: TRBV18
j_gene: TRBJ2-6
CDR3aa: CASSNPSGANVLTF

abundance: many
v_gene: TRBV27
j_gene: TRBJ2-7
CDR3aa: CASSPLGGYEQYF

abundance: many
v_gene: TRBV30
j_gene: TRBJ1-2
CDR3aa: CAWTSLRGNVSGYTF

abundance: many
v_gene: TRBV11-3
j_gene: TRBJ1-1
CDR3aa: CASSQQSNTEAFF

abundance: few
v_gene: TRBV6-2/TRBV6-3
j_gene: TRBJ2-2
CDR3aa: CASSPTPGTGELVF

abundance: -
v_gene: TRBV6-2/TRBV6-3
j_gene: TRBJ2-7
CDR3aa: CASVLAGVSYEQYF

abundance: many
v_gene: TRBV11-2
j_gene: TRBJ2-5
CDR3aa: CASSFLGPGETQYF

abundance: -
v_gene: TRBV6-2/TRBV6-3
j_gene: TRBJ2-3
CDR3aa: CASSYSGRDTQYF

abundance: many
v_gene: TRBV2
j_gene: TRBJ2-7
CDR3aa: CASRRGPGPRGEQYF

abundance: many
v_gene: TRBV5-1
j_gene: TRBJ2-1
CDR3aa: CASSSYDPSSYNEQFF